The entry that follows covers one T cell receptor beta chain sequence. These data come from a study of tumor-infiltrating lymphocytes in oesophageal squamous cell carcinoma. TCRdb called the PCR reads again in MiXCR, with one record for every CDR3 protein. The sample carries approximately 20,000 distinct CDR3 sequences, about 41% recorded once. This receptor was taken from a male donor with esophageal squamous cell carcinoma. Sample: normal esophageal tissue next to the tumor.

CDR3 loop: CASSLVAGAYNEQFF. The DNA of the CDR3 is TGTGCCAGCAGCTTGGTAGCGGGCGCTTACAATGAGCAGTTCTTC. V usage is TRBV11-2 and J usage is TRBJ2-1; 7 bases agree with TRBD2. This CDR3 has 15 residues. The trim removed 3 bases at V and 4 bases at J, leaving 6 bases unmatched. Germline loops: CDR1 SGHAT, CDR2 FQNNGV. Together with reference TRBV11-2 and TRBJ2-1, the CDR3 gives the full variable domain: EAGVAQSPRYKIIEKRQSVAFWCNPISGHATLYWYQQILGQGPKLLIQFQNNGVVDDSQLPKDRFSAERLKGVDSTLKIQPAKLEDSAVYLCASSLVAGAYNEQFFGPGTRLTVL.